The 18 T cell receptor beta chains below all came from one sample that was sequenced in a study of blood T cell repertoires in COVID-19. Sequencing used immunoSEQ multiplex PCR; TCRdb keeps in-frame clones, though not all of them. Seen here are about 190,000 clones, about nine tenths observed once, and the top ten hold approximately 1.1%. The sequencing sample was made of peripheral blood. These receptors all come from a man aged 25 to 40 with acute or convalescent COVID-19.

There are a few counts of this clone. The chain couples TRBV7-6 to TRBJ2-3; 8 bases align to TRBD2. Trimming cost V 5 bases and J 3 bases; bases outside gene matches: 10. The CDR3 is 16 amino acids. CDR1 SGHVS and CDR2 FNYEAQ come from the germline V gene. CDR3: CASSPGGAKRTDTQYF. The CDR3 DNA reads TGTGCCAGCAGCCCCGGGGGGGCGAAGAGAACAGATACGCAGTATTTT.

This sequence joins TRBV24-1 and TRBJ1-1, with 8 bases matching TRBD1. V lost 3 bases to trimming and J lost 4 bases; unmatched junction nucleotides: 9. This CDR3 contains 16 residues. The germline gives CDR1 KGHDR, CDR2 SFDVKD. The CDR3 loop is CATSDTRTGRGTEAFF. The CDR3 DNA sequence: TGTGCCACCAGTGATACCCGGACAGGGAGGGGCACTGAAGCTTTCTTT.

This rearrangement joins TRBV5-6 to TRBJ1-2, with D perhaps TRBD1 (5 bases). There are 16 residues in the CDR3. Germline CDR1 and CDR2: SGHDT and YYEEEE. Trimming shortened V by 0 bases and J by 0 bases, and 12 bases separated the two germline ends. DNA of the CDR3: TGTGCCAGCAGCTTGGCGGGGGAGTTAGCTAACTATGGCTACACCTTC. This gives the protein CASSLAGELANYGYTF.

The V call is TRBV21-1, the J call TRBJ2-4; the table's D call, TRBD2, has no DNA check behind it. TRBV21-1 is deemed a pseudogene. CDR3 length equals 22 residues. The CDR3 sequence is CASSTMTGGILAGAKVKNIQYF. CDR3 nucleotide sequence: TGTGCCAGCAGCACCATGACAGGGGGCATATTAGCGGGGGCCAAAGTCAAAAACATTCAGTACTTC.

CDR3 residues: CASSYDSRPNTEAFF. In DNA form, the CDR3 reads TGTGCCAGCAGTTACGACAGCAGACCGAACACTGAAGCTTTCTTT. The chain combines TRBV6-5 with TRBJ1-1, with D perhaps TRBD1 (5 bases). The CDR3 is 15 amino acids. Per germline, CDR1 MNHEY and CDR2 SVGAGI. The germline V and J ends were trimmed by 2 bases and 1 base, with 11 bases remaining between them.

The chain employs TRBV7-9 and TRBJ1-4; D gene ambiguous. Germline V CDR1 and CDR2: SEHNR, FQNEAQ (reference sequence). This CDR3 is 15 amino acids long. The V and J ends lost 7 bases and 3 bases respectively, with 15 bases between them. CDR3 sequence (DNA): TGTGCCAGCACCATATGGGAGTCGGCTAATGAAAAACTGTTTTTT. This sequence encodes CASTIWESANEKLFF.

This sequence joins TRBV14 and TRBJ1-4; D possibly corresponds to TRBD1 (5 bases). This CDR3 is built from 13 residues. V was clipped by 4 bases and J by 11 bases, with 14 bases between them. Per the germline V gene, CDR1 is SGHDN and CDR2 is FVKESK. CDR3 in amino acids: CASSPTDGTKLFF. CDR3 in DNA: TGTGCCAGCAGCCCTACTGACGGGACTAAACTGTTTTTT.

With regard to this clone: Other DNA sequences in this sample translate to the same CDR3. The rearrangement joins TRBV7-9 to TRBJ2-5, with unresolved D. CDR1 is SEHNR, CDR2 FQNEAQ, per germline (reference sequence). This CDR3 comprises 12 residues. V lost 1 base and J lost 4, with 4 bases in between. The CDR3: CASSLGRETQYF. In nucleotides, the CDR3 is TGTGCCAGCAGCTTAGGTCGAGAGACCCAGTACTTC. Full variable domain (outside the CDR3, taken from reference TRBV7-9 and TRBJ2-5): DTGVSQNPRHKITKRGQNVTFRCDPISEHNRLYWYRQTLGQGPEFLTYFQNEAQLEKSRLLSDRFSAERPKGSFSTLEIQRTEQGDSAMYLCASSLGRETQYFGPGTRLLVL.

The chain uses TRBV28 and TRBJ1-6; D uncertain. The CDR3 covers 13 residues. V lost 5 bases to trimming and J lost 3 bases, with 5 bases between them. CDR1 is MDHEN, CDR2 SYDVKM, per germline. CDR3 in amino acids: CASSSGYNSPLHF. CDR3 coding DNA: TGTGCCAGCAGTAGCGGCTATAATTCACCCCTCCACTTT.

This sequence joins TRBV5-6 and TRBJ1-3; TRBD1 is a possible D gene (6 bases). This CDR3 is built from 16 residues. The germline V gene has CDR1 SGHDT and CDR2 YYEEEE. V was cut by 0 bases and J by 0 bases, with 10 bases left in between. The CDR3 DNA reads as TGTGCCAGCAGCTTGGGGGGGCTTTACTCTGGAAACACCATATATTTT. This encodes CASSLGGLYSGNTIYF.

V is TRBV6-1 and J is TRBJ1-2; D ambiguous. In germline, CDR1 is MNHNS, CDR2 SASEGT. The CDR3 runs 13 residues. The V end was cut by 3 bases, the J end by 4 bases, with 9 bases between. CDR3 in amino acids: CASSEAGSYGYTF. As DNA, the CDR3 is TGTGCCAGCAGTGAGGCAGGATCCTATGGCTACACCTTC.

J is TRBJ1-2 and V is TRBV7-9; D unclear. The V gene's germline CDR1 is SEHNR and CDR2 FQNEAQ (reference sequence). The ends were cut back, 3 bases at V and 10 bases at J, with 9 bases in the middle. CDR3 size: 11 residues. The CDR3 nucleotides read TGTGCCAGCAGCTTGGGAGGAAACTACACCTTC. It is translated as CASSLGGNYTF.

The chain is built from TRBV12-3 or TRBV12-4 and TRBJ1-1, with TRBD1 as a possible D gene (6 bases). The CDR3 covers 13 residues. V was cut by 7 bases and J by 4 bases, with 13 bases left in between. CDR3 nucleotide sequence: TGTGCCAGCACCTTAAGAGGGGGCACTGAAGCTTTCTTT. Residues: CASTLRGGTEAFF.

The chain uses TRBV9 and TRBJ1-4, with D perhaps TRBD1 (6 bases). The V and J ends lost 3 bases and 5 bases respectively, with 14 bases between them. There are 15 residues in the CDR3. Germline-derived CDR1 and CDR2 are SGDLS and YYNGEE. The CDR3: CASSARDKLNEKLFF. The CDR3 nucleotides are TGTGCCAGCAGCGCCAGGGACAAACTAAATGAAAAACTGTTTTTT.

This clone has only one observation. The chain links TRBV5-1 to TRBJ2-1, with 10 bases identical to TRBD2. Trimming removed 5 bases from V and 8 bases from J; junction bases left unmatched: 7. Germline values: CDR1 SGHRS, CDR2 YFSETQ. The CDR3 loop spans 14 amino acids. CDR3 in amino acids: CASSLAGDVDEQFF. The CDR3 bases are TGCGCCAGCAGTCTAGCGGGGGATGTGGATGAGCAGTTCTTC.

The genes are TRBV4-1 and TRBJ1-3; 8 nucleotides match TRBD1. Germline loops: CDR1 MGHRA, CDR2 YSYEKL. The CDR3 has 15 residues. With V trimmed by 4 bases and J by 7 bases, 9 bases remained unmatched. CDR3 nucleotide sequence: TGCGCCAGCAGCCGAAGTCCCGCAGGGGGCAACACCATATATTTT. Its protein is CASSRSPAGGNTIYF.

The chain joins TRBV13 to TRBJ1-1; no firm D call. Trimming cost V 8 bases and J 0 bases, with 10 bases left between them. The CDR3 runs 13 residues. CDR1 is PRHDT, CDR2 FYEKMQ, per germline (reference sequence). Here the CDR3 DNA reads TGTGCCAGCTCGGTAGACATGAACACTGAAGCTTTCTTT. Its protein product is CASSVDMNTEAFF.

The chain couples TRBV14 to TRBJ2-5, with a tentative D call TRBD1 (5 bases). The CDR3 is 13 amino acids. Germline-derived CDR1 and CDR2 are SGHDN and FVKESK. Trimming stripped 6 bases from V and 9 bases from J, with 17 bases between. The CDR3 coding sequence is TGTGCCAGCAGACCCGCAGCAGAAGGGGCCCAGTACTTC. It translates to CASRPAAEGAQYF.